The present entry profiles one T cell receptor (beta chain) with its context. What antigen it recognizes has not been identified. The sample holds no much larger clone one base away, and base qualities are not on file. The label giving this sample's time point can be read as: baseline before first vaccination. The vaccinee samples were drawn from two UK trials, COV001 and COV002, one of which was a single-blind randomized controlled phase 2/3 trial testing AZD1222 (ChAdOx1 nCoV-19) in healthy adults. For TCRbeta chain sequencing, PBMC samples were collected from trial participants at day 0 and at day 28 after the second dose. The CDR3 regions of human TCRbeta chains were analyzed by immunosequencing. The authors' pipeline ran thus. TCRs in the repertoires were compared against a reference library of SARS-CoV-2-specific TCRs that had been generated with the MIRA antigen-specificity platform. Breadth was defined as the fraction of unique TCRs that were SARS-CoV-2-associated, and depth was defined as the fraction of total T cells that were SARS-CoV-2-associated. Using the MIRA data, each spike-specific TCR was assigned both to the spike region to which the TCR was reactive and to a CD4 or CD8 class. Log10-transformed breadth and depth values were compared by one-way ANOVA with Sidak's multiple comparisons tests. As stored in TCRdb, this immuneACCESS dataset retains in-frame rearrangements with V and J assigned. A fraction of the clones does not appear; measured against another copy, unresolved V genes explain less than half of the discrepancy, and the remainder lacks a known reason. V and J calls plus clone size are reproduced from that table; the DNA served to infer D and trimming. The sample table records just over 80,000 clones; just under 90% of these occur just once. Of the sample, around 6% is held by the ten largest clones.

For CDR1 and CDR2, the germline V gene lists MGHRA and YSYEKL. Trimming removed 4 bases from V and 4 bases from J, leaving 19 bases between the germline ends. The CDR3 sequence holds 17 residues, the cysteine and phenylalanine included. Kept here is only the CDR3 DNA, which spans 51 bases and is read in frame from base 1. These data come from a study of T cell responses to AZD1222 COVID-19 vaccine (dated by TCRdb to 2020 to 2023). Background for the entire study: Because spike-specific TCR depth and breadth did not differ between the two schedules, AZD1222 recipients who got a second dose at roughly 4 weeks were pooled with those who got a second dose at roughly 12 weeks. TCR sequencing was performed for approximately 240 trial participants, of whom around 210 were given two doses of AZD1222 and some 25 were given two doses of MenACWY control vaccine. Trial participants were enrolled by age into 18-55, 56-69 and 70-plus year subgroups, with about 150, 27 and 61 TCR-sequenced participants respectively. Results the study describes overall, beyond this receptor: After two AZD1222 doses, spike-specific TCR breadth and depth were significantly higher than at day 0 and than in MenACWY recipients. Because no samples from the day 14 peak response were available, repertoires could be characterized only after the peak T cell response. Reportedly, almost half of the unique spike-specific TCRs recognized epitopes lying outside the regions that are mutated in the B.1.351 and B.1.1.7 variants. Conclusions about previously exposed vaccinees are limited, since just six or seven AZD1222 recipients were seropositive for SARS-CoV-2 at baseline. The whole spike protein was spanned by vaccine-associated CD4 TCRs, and dominant responses were seen in regions 160-218 and 743-854. In the small 56-69-year group, the increase in depth fell short of significance, most likely because of low power. Participants were mostly white British and included more females than males, and it was suggested by the authors that clonal diversity may have been underestimated.

The V and J segments used are TRBV4-1 and TRBJ2-2; TRBD2 is possibly the D segment (5 matching bases). The sample in question was peripheral blood, obtained on day 0 of AZD1222 vaccination. The sequence was collected from an adult in good health. The sequenced DNA is TGCGCCAGCAGCCTAACCTCGGCCGGGGTGGGCACCGGGGAGCTGTTTTTT. Protein translation: CASSLTSAGVGTGELFF.